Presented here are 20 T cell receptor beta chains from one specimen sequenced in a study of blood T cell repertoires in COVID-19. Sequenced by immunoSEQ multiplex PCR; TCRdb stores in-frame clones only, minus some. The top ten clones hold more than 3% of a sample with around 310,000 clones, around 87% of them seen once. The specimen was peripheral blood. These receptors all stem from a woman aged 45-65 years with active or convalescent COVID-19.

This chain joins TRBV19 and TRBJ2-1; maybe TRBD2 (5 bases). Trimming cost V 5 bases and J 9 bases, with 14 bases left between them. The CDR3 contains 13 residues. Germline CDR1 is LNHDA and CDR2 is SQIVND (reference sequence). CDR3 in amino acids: CASSGLANREQFF. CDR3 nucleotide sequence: TGTGCCAGTAGTGGACTTGCAAATCGTGAGCAGTTCTTC.

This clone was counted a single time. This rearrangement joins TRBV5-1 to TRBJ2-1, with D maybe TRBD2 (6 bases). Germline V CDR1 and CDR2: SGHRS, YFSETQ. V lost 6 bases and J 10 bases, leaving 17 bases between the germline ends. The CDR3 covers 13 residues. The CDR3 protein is CASISGPGAEQFF. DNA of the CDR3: TGCGCCAGCATAAGCGGGCCCGGAGCAGAGCAGTTCTTC.

The CDR3, as DNA: TGTGCCAGCAGCTCCCAGCGGGGGGGCACAGATACGCAGTATTTT. This translates into CASSSQRGGTDTQYF. V usage is TRBV7-6 and J usage is TRBJ2-3, with 9 bases fitting TRBD2. The V and J ends lost 4 bases and 1 base, in that order; junction bases with no gene match: 3. Germline V gives CDR1 SGHVS, CDR2 FNYEAQ. This CDR3 is built from 15 residues.

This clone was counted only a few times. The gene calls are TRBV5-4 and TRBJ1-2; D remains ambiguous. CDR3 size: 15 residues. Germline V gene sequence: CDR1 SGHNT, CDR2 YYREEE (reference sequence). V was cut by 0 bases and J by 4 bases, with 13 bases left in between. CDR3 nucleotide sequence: TGTGCCAGCAGCTTGGACCCCGACGGGATCTATGGCTACACCTTC. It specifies CASSLDPDGIYGYTF.

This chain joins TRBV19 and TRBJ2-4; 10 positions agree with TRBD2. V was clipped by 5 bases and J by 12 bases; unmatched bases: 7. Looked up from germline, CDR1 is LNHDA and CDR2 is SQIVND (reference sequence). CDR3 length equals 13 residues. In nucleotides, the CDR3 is TGTGCCAGTAGTGGGACTAGCGCTTCTTATCAGTACTTC. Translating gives CASSGTSASYQYF.

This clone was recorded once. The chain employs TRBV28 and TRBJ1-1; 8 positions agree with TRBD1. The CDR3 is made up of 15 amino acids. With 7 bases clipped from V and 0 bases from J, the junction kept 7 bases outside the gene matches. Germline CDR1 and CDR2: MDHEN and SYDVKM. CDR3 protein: CASTWTGRMNTEAFF. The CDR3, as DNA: TGTGCCAGCACATGGACAGGGAGGATGAACACTGAAGCTTTCTTT.

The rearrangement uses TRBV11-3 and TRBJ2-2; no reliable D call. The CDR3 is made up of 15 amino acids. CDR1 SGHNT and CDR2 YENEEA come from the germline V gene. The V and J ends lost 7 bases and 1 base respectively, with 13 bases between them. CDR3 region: CASKFDGGNTGELFF. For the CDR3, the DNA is TGTGCCAGCAAATTCGACGGCGGGAACACCGGGGAGCTGTTTTTT.

CDR3 sequence: CASSPGTGIYGYTF. CDR3 nucleotides: TGCGCCAGCAGCCCCGGGACAGGAATATATGGCTACACCTTC. The gene calls are TRBV5-1 and TRBJ1-2; 8 positions match TRBD1. There are 14 residues in the CDR3. Germline lookup yields CDR1 SGHRS and CDR2 YFSETQ. Trimming took 4 bases from V and 5 from J; bases not matched to a gene: 7.

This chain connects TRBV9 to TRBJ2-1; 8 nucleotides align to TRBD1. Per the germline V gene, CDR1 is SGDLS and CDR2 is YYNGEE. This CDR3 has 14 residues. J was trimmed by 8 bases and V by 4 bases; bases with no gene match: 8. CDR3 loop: CASSPWTGIDEQFF. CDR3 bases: TGTGCCAGCAGCCCCTGGACAGGGATCGATGAGCAGTTCTTC.

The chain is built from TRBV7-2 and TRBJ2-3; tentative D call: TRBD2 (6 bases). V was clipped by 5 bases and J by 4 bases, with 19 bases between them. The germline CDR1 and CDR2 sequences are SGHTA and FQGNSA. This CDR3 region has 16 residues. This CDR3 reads CASSTLASGGADTQYF. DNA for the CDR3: TGTGCCAGCAGCACGCTCGCGAGCGGCGGGGCAGATACGCAGTATTTT.

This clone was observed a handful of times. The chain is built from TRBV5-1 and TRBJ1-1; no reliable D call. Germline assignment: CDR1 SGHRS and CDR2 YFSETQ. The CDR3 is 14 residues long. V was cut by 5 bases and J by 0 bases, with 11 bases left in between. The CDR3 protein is CASRQDTLNTEAFF. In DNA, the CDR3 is TGCGCCAGCAGGCAGGATACTTTGAACACTGAAGCTTTCTTT.

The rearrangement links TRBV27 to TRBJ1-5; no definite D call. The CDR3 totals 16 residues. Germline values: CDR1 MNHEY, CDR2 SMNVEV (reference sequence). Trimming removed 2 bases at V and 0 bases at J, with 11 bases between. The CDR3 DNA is TGTGCCAGCAGTTTAAGAGTATCTGTTAGCAATCAGCCCCAGCATTTT. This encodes CASSLRVSVSNQPQHF.

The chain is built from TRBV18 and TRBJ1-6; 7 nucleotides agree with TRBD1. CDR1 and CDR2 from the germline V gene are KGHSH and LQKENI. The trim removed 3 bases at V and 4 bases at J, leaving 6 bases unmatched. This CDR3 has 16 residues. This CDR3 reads CASSPSKTGYNSPLHF. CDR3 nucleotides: TGTGCCAGCTCACCGTCCAAGACAGGGTATAATTCACCCCTCCACTTT.

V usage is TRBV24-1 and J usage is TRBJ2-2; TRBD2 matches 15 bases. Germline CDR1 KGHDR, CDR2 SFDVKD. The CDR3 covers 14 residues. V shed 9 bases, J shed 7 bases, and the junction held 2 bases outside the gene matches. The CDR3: CATGLAGGVGELFF. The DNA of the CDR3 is TGTGCCACCGGACTAGCGGGAGGGGTCGGGGAGCTGTTTTTT.

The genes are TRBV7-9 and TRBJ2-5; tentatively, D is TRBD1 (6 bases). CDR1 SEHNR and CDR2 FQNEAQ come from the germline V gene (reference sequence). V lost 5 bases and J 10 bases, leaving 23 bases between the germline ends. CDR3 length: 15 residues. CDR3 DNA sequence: TGTGCCAGCAGCCTAATTACGACAGGAATAGGGGACCAGTACTTC. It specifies CASSLITTGIGDQYF.

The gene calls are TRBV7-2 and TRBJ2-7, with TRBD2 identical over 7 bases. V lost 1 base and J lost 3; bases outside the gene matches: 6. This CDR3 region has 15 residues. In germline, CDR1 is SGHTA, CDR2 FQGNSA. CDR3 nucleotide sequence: TGTGCCAGCAGCTTAGGGCGGGAGTTGGGCTACGAGCAGTACTTC. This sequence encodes CASSLGRELGYEQYF.

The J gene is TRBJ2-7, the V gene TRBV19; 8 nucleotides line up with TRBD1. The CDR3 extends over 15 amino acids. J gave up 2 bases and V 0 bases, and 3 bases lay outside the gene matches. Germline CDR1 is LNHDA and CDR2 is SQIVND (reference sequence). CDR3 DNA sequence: TGTGCCAGTAGTATAGACGGGACAGGAACCTACGAGCAGTACTTC. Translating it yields CASSIDGTGTYEQYF.

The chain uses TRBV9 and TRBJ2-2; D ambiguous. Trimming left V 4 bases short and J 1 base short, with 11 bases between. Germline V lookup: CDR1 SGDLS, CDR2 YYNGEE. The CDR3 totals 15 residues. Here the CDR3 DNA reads TGTGCCAGCAGCCGTCAGGTACGGAACACCGGGGAGCTGTTTTTT. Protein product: CASSRQVRNTGELFF.

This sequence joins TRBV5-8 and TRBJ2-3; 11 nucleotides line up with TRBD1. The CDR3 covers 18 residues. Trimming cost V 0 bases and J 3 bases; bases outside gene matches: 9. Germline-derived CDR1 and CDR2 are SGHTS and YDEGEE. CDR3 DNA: TGTGCCAGCAGCTTGGACCGATCCGGGACAGGGGGGACAGATACGCAGTATTTT. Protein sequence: CASSLDRSGTGGTDTQYF.

CDR3 loop: CASSTPRGFDTEAFF. CDR3 nucleotide sequence: TGTGCCAGTAGTACCCCCCGGGGTTTTGACACTGAAGCTTTCTTT. The chain couples TRBV19 to TRBJ1-1; D is unclear. This CDR3 contains 15 residues. Deletions cut 4 bases from V and 3 bases from J, with 15 bases between. The germline CDR1 and CDR2 sequences are LNHDA and SQIVND (reference sequence).